The sequence of this T cell receptor (beta chain) was determined in a study of T cell clones after liver transplantation. Study at large: TCRbeta sequencing after a pre-transplant mixed lymphocyte reaction identified graft-donor-reactive clones, later tracked in post-transplant blood. Third-party-reactive TCRbeta sequences from pre-transplant mixed lymphocyte reactions served as antigen-independent comparators.

This table comes from immunoSEQ multiplex PCR, and its TCRdb copy is limited to in-frame clones, with some not included. The repertoire holds about 19,000 clones, with 75% to 90% as singletons. CDR1 and CDR2 from the germline V gene are SEHNR and FQNEAQ (reference sequence). V gave up 5 bases and J gave up 3 bases; unmatched junction bases: 7. The CDR3 totals 16 residues. The chain carries TRBV7-9 and TRBJ2-1; 10 bases align to TRBD2. The sequences come from CD8+ T cells from blood, collected before liver transplant. This clonotype was sampled from a human donor who received a liver transplant. In nucleotides, the CDR3 is TGTGCCAGCAGCCCGGGACTAGCGTTGAACTACAATGAGCAGTTCTTC. The encoded protein is CASSPGLALNYNEQFF.